The 12 T cell receptor beta chains presented below share a single source sample, sequenced in a study of human T cells and chemical hapten exposure (dated by TCRdb to about 2021). The library was built by means of RACE. TCRdb shows the sequencer as NextSeq 500. Through fastp at Q25 and MiXCR, TCRdb rebuilt clones from the public reads, retaining in-frame beta chains. CDR3 protein duplicates are merged, each entry listing the most common genes and DNA. The sample table contains 25,000 to 35,000 distinct CDR3 sequences; only one count was recorded for about 7% of them. Almost 10% of the sample is in the top ten clones. Explained via the paper, the time point label denotes: healthy volunteer bleed at 2 weeks. Total RNA was extracted from unfractionated whole blood collected in Tempus Blood RNA tubes. The specimen sequenced was whole blood. These TCRs come from a human donor in good health. Some clones in this sample may be carry-over from other donors' samples.

This clonotype was observed many times. The CDR3: CASSKTDYSYNEQFF. CDR3 bases: TGTGCCAGCAGCAAGACAGATTACTCCTACAATGAGCAGTTCTTC. The rearrangement links TRBV6-2 or TRBV6-3 to TRBJ2-1, with a weak D call TRBD1 (5 bases). The V gene lost 6 bases and the J gene lost 0 bases, with 12 bases spanning the gap. This CDR3 comprises 15 residues. Germline assignment: CDR1 MNHEY and CDR2 SVGEGT.

CDR3 loop: CASSKGYSEGGNTGELFF. CDR3 DNA sequence: TGTGCCAGCAGCAAAGGGTACAGTGAAGGGGGGAACACCGGGGAGCTGTTTTTT. V usage is TRBV21-1 and J usage is TRBJ2-2; the table's TRBD1 call for D was not verified on the DNA. TRBV21-1 is noted as a pseudogene. This CDR3 is built from 18 residues.

A few counts support this clonotype. The CDR3 DNA reads as TGCAGCGCGGGTGACGGCAGGGTAGGACAGCCCCAGCATTTT. Translated: CSAGDGRVGQPQHF. The chain is built from TRBV29-1 and TRBJ1-5, with D tentatively TRBD1 (5 bases). V lost 7 bases and J lost 7, with 20 bases in between. There are 14 residues in the CDR3. Germline lookup yields CDR1 SQVTM and CDR2 ANQGSEA.

This clonotype has a count of ten or more. The chain joins TRBV29-1 to TRBJ2-3; perhaps TRBD1 as D (5 bases). Germline lookup yields CDR1 SQVTM and CDR2 ANQGSEA. The CDR3 runs to 11 residues. Trimming took off 6 bases at V and 2 bases at J, with 6 bases between the two ends. CDR3 residues: CSVGHTDTQYF. The CDR3 DNA is TGCAGCGTGGGGCACACAGATACGCAGTATTTT.

This clonotype came up a few times. This chain joins TRBV29-1 and TRBJ1-1; D remains ambiguous. The CDR3 runs 13 residues. CDR1 is SQVTM, CDR2 ANQGSEA, per germline. Trimming left V 4 bases short and J 3 bases short, with 12 bases between. CDR3 bases: TGCAGCGTTGCATCGGATTCATACACTGAAGCTTTCTTT. The encoded protein is CSVASDSYTEAFF. Using reference TRBV29-1 and TRBJ1-1 for the parts outside the CDR3, the full variable domain is SAVISQKPSRDICQRGTSLTIQCQVDSQVTMMFWYRQQPGQSLTLIATANQGSEATYESGFVIDKFPISRPNLTFSTLTVSNMSPEDSSIYLCSVASDSYTEAFFGQGTRLTVV.

This clonotype has a count of ten or more. CDR3 protein: CASSESESTNEKLFF. In nucleotides, the CDR3 is TGTGCCAGCAGTGAATCTGAGTCAACTAATGAAAAACTGTTTTTT. The chain has TRBV6-1 and TRBJ1-4; D gene unclear. CDR1 is MNHNS and CDR2 is SASEGT in the germline V gene. This CDR3 comprises 15 residues. The V gene lost 2 bases and the J gene lost 0 bases, with 7 bases spanning the gap.

At least ten counts were recorded for this clonotype. This sequence joins TRBV28 and TRBJ1-1; TRBD1 matches 10 bases. This CDR3 region has 14 residues. The J segment lost 3 bases and the V segment lost 4 bases, leaving 2 bases of the junction unmatched. The germline V gene has CDR1 MDHEN and CDR2 SYDVKM. CDR3 nucleotide sequence: TGTGCCAGCAGTTGGGACAGGGGATACACTGAAGCTTTCTTT. Protein sequence: CASSWDRGYTEAFF.

This clonotype was seen repeatedly, ten times or more. The gene calls are TRBV18 and TRBJ1-2; D is uncertain. The CDR3 loop spans 15 amino acids. V shed 2 bases and J shed 1 base, with 11 bases lying between them. Germline CDR1 reads KGHSH; CDR2 reads LQKENI. CDR3 nucleotide sequence: TGTGCCAGCTCACCAACGGGGATCGATAACTATGGCTACACCTTC. Translating gives CASSPTGIDNYGYTF.

This clonotype was seen once. The germline gene is not matched at one end of the junction; a read error may be the cause. CDR3 sequence (DNA): TGCGCCGGCAGCCCCGGGACAGCCGGTGAAAAACTGTTTTTT. Amino acid sequence: CAGSPGTAGEKLFF. The V call is TRBV5-1, the J call TRBJ1-4; 7 nucleotides agree with TRBD1. This CDR3 has 14 residues. Germline-derived CDR1 and CDR2 are SGHRS and YFSETQ. Full variable domain (remainder filled in from reference TRBV5-1 and TRBJ1-4): KAGVTQTPRYLIKTRGQQVTLSCSPISGHRSVSWYQQTPGQGLQFLFEYFSETQRNKGNFPGRFSGRQFSNSRSEMNVSTLELGDSALYLCAGSPGTAGEKLFFGSGTQLSVL.

This clonotype was seen ten or more times. V usage is TRBV20-1 and J usage is TRBJ2-5, with D possibly TRBD2 on 5 matching bases. CDR3 length equals 15 residues. The V gene's germline CDR1 is DFQATT and CDR2 SNEGSKA (reference sequence). V was cut by 3 bases and J by 2 bases, with 16 bases left in between. CDR3 coding DNA: TGCAGTGCTAGCGGCCCGGCTAGCCGACAAGAGACCCAGTACTTC. Its protein is CSASGPASRQETQYF.

The CDR3 DNA reads as TGTGCCAGCAGTTACTGGGGGGGGGAGGGCGAGCAGTACTTC. Translated: CASSYWGGEGEQYF. This chain connects TRBV6-5 to TRBJ2-7; 7 bases line up with TRBD2. The CDR3 length is 14 residues. Germline V gene lookup returns CDR1 MNHEY and CDR2 SVGAGI. The V and J ends lost 1 base and 6 bases, in that order; junction bases with no gene match: 6.

By sample share, this clonotype is medium-sized (0.01 to 0.1%). CDR3 residues: CAISESGEKLFF. In nucleotides, the CDR3 is TGTGCCATCAGTGAGTCAGGTGAAAAACTGTTTTTT. This chain uses TRBV10-3 with TRBJ1-4; D is undetermined. Trimming pared 0 bases from V and 7 bases from J, leaving 3 bases between. Germline V gene lookup returns CDR1 ENHRY and CDR2 SYGVKD. CDR3 size: 12 residues.